The sequence of this TCR beta chain was determined in a study of blood T cell repertoires in COVID-19. Study in general: Samples representing acute and convalescent COVID-19 were sourced from the United States, Italy and Spain. Sources were T cells, B-cell-depleted T cells, or PBMCs; the material itself was cDNA or gDNA.

CDR3 length equals 15 residues. Germline V gives CDR1 GTSNPN, CDR2 SVGIG (reference sequence). V lost 1 base, J lost 5 bases, and 17 bases lay in between. Assay: immunoSEQ multiplex PCR; the TCRdb copy retains only in-frame clones and omits some. The sample consists of 300,000 to 450,000 clones, 88% of them appearing once. The study drew participants aged about 18 to 89 years from around 24 US areas. Either two negative PCRs, clearance, or symptom resolution qualified Cohort 3 donors as recovered. The clonotype comes from a woman aged 18-29 years who had recovered from COVID-19. J is TRBJ1-2 and V is TRBV30; a weak D match, TRBD1 (6 bases). The sequenced sample was PBMCs or T cells enriched from blood (not recorded which). The CDR3 protein is CAWSGTVDRRYGYTF. The CDR3 coding sequence is TGTGCCTGGAGTGGAACAGTGGACAGACGTTATGGCTACACCTTC. Filled out from reference TRBV30 and TRBJ1-2, the complete variable domain reads SQTIHQWPATLVQPVGSPLSLECTVEGTSNPNLYWYRQAAGRGLQLLFYSVGIGQISSEVPQNLSASRPQDRQFILSSKKLLLSDSGFYLCAWSGTVDRRYGYTFGSGTRLTVV.